This T cell receptor (beta chain) was recovered during a study of cytomegalovirus exposure and HLA in healthy donors. The PCR employed 60 Vbeta primers together with 13 Jbeta primers. Method: immunoSEQ multiplex PCR; TCRdb's copy keeps in-frame clones and lacks some. The sample comprises 100,000 to 150,000 clones, approximately 77% of which are singletons, and around 2% rests with the top ten. The V segment lost 1 base and the J segment 0 bases; nucleotides outside the gene matches: 4. CDR1 is SGDLS and CDR2 is YYNGEE in the germline V gene. CDR3 length: 16 residues. The sequence was obtained from a man between 18 and 29 years old in good health and CMV-seronegative. The sequenced sample consisted of PBMCs. The genes are TRBV9 and TRBJ1-1, with 9 bases that match TRBD1. CDR3 in DNA: TGTGCCAGCAGCGTAACAGGGGGCCTTATGAACACTGAAGCTTTCTTT. This sequence encodes CASSVTGGLMNTEAFF.